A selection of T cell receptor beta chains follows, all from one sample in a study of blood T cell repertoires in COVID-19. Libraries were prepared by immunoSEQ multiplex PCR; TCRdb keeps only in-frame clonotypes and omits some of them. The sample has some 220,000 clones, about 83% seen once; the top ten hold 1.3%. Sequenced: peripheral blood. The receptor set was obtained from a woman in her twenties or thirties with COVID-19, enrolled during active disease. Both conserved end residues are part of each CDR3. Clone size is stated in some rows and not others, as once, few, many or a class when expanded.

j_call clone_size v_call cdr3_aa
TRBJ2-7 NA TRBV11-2 CASSLQLASDEQYF
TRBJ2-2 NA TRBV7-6 CASSRGYRNYPNTGELFF
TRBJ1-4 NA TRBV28 CASSFGGTEREKLFF
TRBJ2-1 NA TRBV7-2 CASSLVADTNEQFF
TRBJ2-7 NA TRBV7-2 CASSERLGTSGAYEQYF
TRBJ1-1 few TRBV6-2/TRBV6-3 CASSYYNRDTEAFF
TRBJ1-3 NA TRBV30 CAWSGGTVSSGNTIYF
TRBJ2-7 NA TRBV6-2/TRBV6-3 CASSYVGGRYEQYF
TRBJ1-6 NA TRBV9 CASSGRDRGLGSPLHF
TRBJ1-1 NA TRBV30 CAGDRTNTEAFF
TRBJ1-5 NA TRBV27 CASSLSQGVRPQHF
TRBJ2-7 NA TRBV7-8 CASSLDSAGGPNEQYF
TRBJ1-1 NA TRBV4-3 CASSHANREAVNTEAFF
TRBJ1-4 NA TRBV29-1 CSVEQRAGAEKLFF
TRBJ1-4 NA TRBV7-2 CASSRQLNEKLFF
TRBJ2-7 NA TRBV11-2 CASSLGLAGYEQYF
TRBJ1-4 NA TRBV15 CATSRDLYGSGEKLFF
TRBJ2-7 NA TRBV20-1 CSARQAHEQYF
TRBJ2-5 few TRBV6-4 CASRTDKETQYF
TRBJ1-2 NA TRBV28 CATRRPPSYGYTF
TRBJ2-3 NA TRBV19 CASSPILADTQYF
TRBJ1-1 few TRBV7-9 CASSSLRAEAFF
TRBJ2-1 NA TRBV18 CASSPAVARGLNEQFF
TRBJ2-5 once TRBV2 CASSTETETQYF
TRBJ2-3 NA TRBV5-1 CASSFGGGADTQYF
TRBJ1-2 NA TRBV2 CASSSEGSYGYTF
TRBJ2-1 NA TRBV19 CASSMSSYNEQFF
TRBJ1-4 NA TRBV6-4 CASSVQTNEKLFF
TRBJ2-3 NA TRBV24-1 CATSDPRDSSTDTQYF
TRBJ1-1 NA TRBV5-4 CASSLGGVNTEAFF
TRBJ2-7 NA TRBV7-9 CASSRTMTGYEQYF
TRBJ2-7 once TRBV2 CASSVGSYEQYF
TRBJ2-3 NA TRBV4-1 CASSQDGRGTSTDTQYF
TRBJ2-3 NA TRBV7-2 CASSSRDTQYF
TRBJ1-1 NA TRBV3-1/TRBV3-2 CASSLRGTEAFF
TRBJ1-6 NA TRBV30 CAWGEGRSPLHF
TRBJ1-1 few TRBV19 CASRDRASEAFF
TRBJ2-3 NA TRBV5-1 CARSLGGGTDTQYF
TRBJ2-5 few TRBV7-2 CASSLGQRGIQETQYF
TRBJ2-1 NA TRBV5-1 CASSLSGLGSSYNEQFF
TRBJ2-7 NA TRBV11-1 CASSLESASSYEQYF
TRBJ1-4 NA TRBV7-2 CASSLVRGEKLFF
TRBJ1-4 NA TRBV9 CASSGLTNEKLFF